Included here is one T cell receptor beta chain sequence, with context. Its antigen remains unknown. The CDR3 covers 13 residues. Trimming stripped 2 bases from V and 6 bases from J, with 10 bases between. CDR1 is PRHDT, CDR2 FYEKMQ, per germline (reference sequence). This table comes from immunoSEQ multiplex PCR, and its TCRdb copy is limited to in-frame clones, with some not included. The sample records around 76,000 clones, around 85% being singletons. This record comes from a study of OX40 agonist ivuxolimab in advanced cancers. Study details: There were three patients with partial responses, one having hepatocellular carcinoma and two cutaneous melanoma.

General study findings and limits: Those patients achieving a partial response at 0.1-3.0 mg/kg showed among the lowest clonal expansion.

Patients with autoimmune history or systemic immunosuppression were excluded. Source: CD4+ or CD8+ T cells sorted from blood, taken in a trial of the OX40 agonist ivuxolimab. This chain links TRBV13 with TRBJ1-1, with unresolved D. This TCR was recovered from an adult with an advanced solid tumor such as melanoma, head and neck, liver or kidney cancer. For the CDR3, the DNA is TGTGCCAGCAGCTTAAGCTACGTGTCTGAAGCTTTCTTT. It specifies CASSLSYVSEAFF.